The rows below give T cell receptor beta chains drawn from one sample of a study of blood T cells in healthy people across ages. TCRdb independently ran MiXCR on the 5' RACE reads; one entry per CDR3 protein. The repertoire holds 750,000 to 950,000 distinct CDR3 sequences, roughly 50% seen once, with about two fifths in the top ten. The sample was blood. The receptors were gathered from an elderly man in good health. CDR3s include the opening cysteine and the closing phenylalanine or tryptophan. Fields, in order: D gene, V gene, clone size, J gene, CDR3 DNA, CDR3 protein. The D gene is left open where the match is weak. Expanded clones get a size class; other rows say once, few or many, or leave the size out.

>TRBD2|TRBV20-1|NA|TRBJ2-5
TGCAGTGCTGTAGGGACTAGCGGGAGTTTGGAGACCCAGTACTTC
CSAVGTSGSLETQYF
>NA|TRBV15|NA|TRBJ2-7
TGTGCCACCAGCAGAGAACTCGGTAGCGAGCAGTACTTC
CATSRELGSEQYF
>NA|TRBV6-2/TRBV6-3|NA|TRBJ2-7
TGTGCCAGCAGTTCGACGCTATACGAGCAGTACTTC
CASSSTLYEQYF
>NA|TRBV12-5|few|TRBJ2-1
TGTGCTAGTGGTCCTGGACTTCACAATGAGCAGTTCTTC
CASGPGLHNEQFF
>TRBD1|TRBV20-1|NA|TRBJ1-2
TGCAGTGCTAGACGACCCGGACAGGGTAGGACTGGCTACACCTTC
CSARRPGQGRTGYTF
>TRBD1|TRBV6-6|NA|TRBJ2-3
TGTGCCAGCAGTTCCGGAACCGGACAGGGCACAGATACGCAGTATTTT
CASSSGTGQGTDTQYF
>NA|TRBV2|NA|TRBJ1-6
TGTGCCAGCAGTCAGGGGCGCCGGGATTCACCCCTCCACTTT
CASSQGRRDSPLHF
>NA|TRBV7-9|NA|TRBJ2-3
TGTGCCAGCAGCTTGTTTAGTCCCACAGATACGCAGTATTTT
CASSLFSPTDTQYF
>NA|TRBV27|few|TRBJ2-1
TGTGCCAGCAGTTTATCTCAGAACAATGAGCAGTTCTTC
CASSLSQNNEQFF
>TRBD1|TRBV20-1|NA|TRBJ2-7
TGCAGTGCACGGACCCTGGCCGGGACAGGGAATCCCTACGAGCAGTACTTC
CSARTLAGTGNPYEQYF
>NA|TRBV7-2|NA|TRBJ2-7
TGTGCCAGCAGGCTAGGGGCCTCAATGACCTACGAGCAGTACTTC
CASRLGASMTYEQYF
>NA|TRBV24-1|NA|TRBJ2-1
TGTGCCACCAGTGATTTGCCAGCCCCTTACAATGAGCAGTTCTTC
CATSDLPAPYNEQFF
>TRBD1|TRBV12-3/TRBV12-4|few|TRBJ2-7
TGTGCCAGCGGATTCTCAGGACAGGGCTACGAGCAGTACTTC
CASGFSGQGYEQYF
>NA|TRBV2|NA|TRBJ1-1
TGTGCCAGCAGTGAGGGAGTCGGCCCGAACACTGAAGCTTTCTTT
CASSEGVGPNTEAFF
>NA|TRBV20-1|NA|TRBJ2-7
TGCAGTGCTAGGACACCCCGGAATTACTACGAGCAGTACTTC
CSARTPRNYYEQYF
>TRBD1|TRBV6-1|NA|TRBJ2-1
TGTGCCAGCATTCTTACAGGGGGACACAATAAGCAGTTCTTC
CASILTGGHNKQFF
>NA|TRBV11-2|NA|TRBJ2-3
TGTGCCAGCAGCTCCCTGGACTCGACAGATACGCAGTATTTT
CASSSLDSTDTQYF
>TRBD1|TRBV6-2/TRBV6-3|NA|TRBJ1-5
TGTGCCAGCAGTTACAACAGGGGGGGATATAGCAATCAGCCCCAGCATTTT
CASSYNRGGYSNQPQHF
>NA|TRBV10-3|NA|TRBJ2-1
TGTGCCATCAGTGAGTCGCCGAGCGCCTCCTACAATGAGCAGTTCTTC
CAISESPSASYNEQFF
>NA|TRBV7-2|NA|TRBJ2-5
TGTGCCAGCAGCTTATTTTTGGCGTTTCGGGAGACCCAGTACTTC
CASSLFLAFRETQYF
>NA|TRBV28|NA|TRBJ1-2
TGTGCCACTTCCGGGGCTTTTGGCTATGGCTACACCTTC
CATSGAFGYGYTF
>TRBD1|TRBV18|NA|TRBJ1-4
TGTGCCAGCTCACCAGACAGGGGCTATGAAAAACTGTTTTTT
CASSPDRGYEKLFF
>NA|TRBV10-1|NA|TRBJ1-2
TGCGCCATCACAGGGAAAGAGGGCTATGGCTACACCTTC
CAITGKEGYGYTF
>NA|TRBV6-2/TRBV6-3|NA|TRBJ2-7
TGTGCCAGCCGATGGTCCCGCTCCCTCTACGAGCAGTACTTC
CASRWSRSLYEQYF
>NA|TRBV6-4|NA|TRBJ2-4
TGTGCCACAACGCCTCTGTGTCTAGCCAAAAACATTCAGTACTTC
CATTPLCLAKNIQYF
>NA|TRBV12-3/TRBV12-4|NA|TRBJ2-2
TGTGCCAGCAGGACTACAGGGAACACCGGGGAGCTGTTTTTT
CASRTTGNTGELFF
>NA|TRBV5-1|few|TRBJ2-2
TGCGCCAGCAACTTGGGGCTAGTCGGCGGGGAGCTGTTTTTT
CASNLGLVGGELFF
>NA|TRBV12-5|few|TRBJ2-7
TGTGCTAGTGGTTTTAATGGGGGTTACGAGCAGTACTTC
CASGFNGGYEQYF
>TRBD2|TRBV7-3|NA|TRBJ2-7
TGTGCCAGCAGCCCTTCTAGCGGGAGGGCCCACGAGCAGTACTTC
CASSPSSGRAHEQYF
>NA|TRBV5-1|NA|TRBJ2-7
TGCGCCAGCAGCTCTAAATACAATGAGCAGTACTTC
CASSSKYNEQYF
>NA|TRBV5-6|NA|TRBJ2-4
TGTGCCAGCAGCTCATACAGGCTAAACATTCAGTACTTC
CASSSYRLNIQYF
>TRBD1|TRBV6-5|NA|TRBJ2-2
TGTGCCAGCAGTTACGGACAGGGACCTTACACCGGGGAGCTGTTTTTT
CASSYGQGPYTGELFF
>TRBD2|TRBV20-1|NA|TRBJ2-1
TGCAGTGCTATGAGGACTAGCGGAGCAGCCTCCTACAATGAGCAGTTCTTC
CSAMRTSGAASYNEQFF
>NA|TRBV7-9|NA|TRBJ2-5
TGTGCCAGCACCGCTACGGAGACCCAGTACTTC
CASTATETQYF
>NA|TRBV29-1|NA|TRBJ1-6
TGCAGCGTGTCTGGGGGGAGTAATTCACCCCTCCACTTT
CSVSGGSNSPLHF
>NA|TRBV25-1|NA|TRBJ1-2
TGTGCCAGCAGTGGAAGGGGCTCTGGATGGGGCTACACCTTC
CASSGRGSGWGYTF
>NA|TRBV4-1|NA|TRBJ1-2
TGCGCCAGCAGCCAAGTACAGGTATATGGCTACACCTTC
CASSQVQVYGYTF
>NA|TRBV4-2|NA|TRBJ1-5
TGTGCCAGCAGCCAATCGGGACGGTATAGCAATCAGCCCCAGCATTTT
CASSQSGRYSNQPQHF
>NA|TRBV7-2|NA|TRBJ2-1
TGTGCCAGCAGCGTTGACTGGAGCGGGGAGCAGTTCTTC
CASSVDWSGEQFF
>TRBD1|TRBV5-1|NA|TRBJ2-5
TGCGCCAGCAGCGCCTCCGGGACAGGGCAAGAGACCCAGTACTTC
CASSASGTGQETQYF
>NA|TRBV6-1|few|TRBJ1-5
TGTGCCAGCAGCGGCTATTGGGGCCCGAATCAGCCCCAGCATTTT
CASSGYWGPNQPQHF
>NA|TRBV5-1|NA|TRBJ2-7
TGCGCCAGCAGCTCCGTTGGGAACGAGCAGTACTTC
CASSSVGNEQYF
>NA|TRBV25-1|NA|TRBJ2-5
TGTGCCAGCAGTCCCCCAGAGACCAGTGAGCAGTACTTC
CASSPPETSEQYF
>NA|TRBV3-1|NA|TRBJ2-7
TGTGCCAGCGGTACCCCGGCTCTCACCCTCTACGAGCAGTACTTC
CASGTPALTLYEQYF
>NA|TRBV6-6|NA|TRBJ1-2
TGTGCCAGCAGACACCCGGACAGCCATGGCTACATCTTC
CASRHPDSHGYIF
>TRBD2|TRBV9|NA|TRBJ2-1
TGTGCCACCTCCCAGCGGGAGGGAAGAAATGAGCAGTTCTTC
CATSQREGRNEQFF
>NA|TRBV20-1|once|TRBJ2-1
TGCAGTGCTAGAGTATACAGGTTAAGGCACAATGAGCAGTTCTTC
CSARVYRLRHNEQFF
>TRBD2|TRBV6-5|NA|TRBJ2-7
TGTGCCAGCACCCGAAAGGGCGGGAGGTACGAGCAGTACTTC
CASTRKGGRYEQYF
>NA|TRBV3-1|NA|TRBJ1-2
TGTGCCAGCAGCCAAGATATTAGTGGCTACACCTTC
CASSQDISGYTF
>NA|TRBV27|few|TRBJ2-4
TGTGCCAGCAGTTTATCAACGGGGCAGCTAGCCAAAAACATTCAGTACTTC
CASSLSTGQLAKNIQYF